The 16 T cell receptor beta chains in this list originate from one sample, sequenced in a study of shared clonotypes between healthy human individuals. Sequencing was performed with immunoSEQ multiplex PCR; in TCRdb, only in-frame clones are kept and a portion is missing. This sample carries more than 2,000,000 clones, 85% to 95% of them seen once, and the ten largest clones take 0.13% to 0.15%. Material: naive CD4+ T cells sorted from blood. Noted subset: CD45RA+ positively selected. The receptors stem from a man in his late teens or twenties in good health.

The chain uses TRBV5-6 and TRBJ1-5; D may be TRBD1 (5 bases). The V end lost 1 base, the J end lost 3 bases, and 11 bases lay between the germline ends. The CDR3 sequence is 15 residues long. Per the germline V gene, CDR1 is SGHDT and CDR2 is YYEEEE. CDR3 in amino acids: CASSLKRGTNQPQHF. The CDR3 DNA reads TGTGCCAGCAGCTTGAAGCGGGGGACCAATCAGCCCCAGCATTTT.

The V call is TRBV30, the J call TRBJ1-2, with D perhaps matching TRBD1 (5 bases). The germline V and J ends were trimmed by 0 bases and 4 bases, with 12 bases remaining between them. From germline, CDR1 is GTSNPN and CDR2 SVGIG (reference sequence). The CDR3 covers 14 residues. Here the CDR3 reads CAWSVGYRPYGYTF. In DNA form, the CDR3 reads TGTGCCTGGAGTGTAGGGTACAGGCCCTATGGCTACACCTTC.

The chain combines TRBV30 with TRBJ2-3; D remains unclear. The CDR3 totals 14 residues. Trimming took off 2 bases at V and 5 bases at J, with 14 bases between the two ends. Germline V lookup: CDR1 GTSNPN, CDR2 SVGIG (reference sequence). The CDR3 sequence: CAWSPGPKVDTQYF. The CDR3 nucleotides are TGTGCCTGGAGTCCCGGCCCCAAAGTAGATACGCAGTATTTT.

The chain links TRBV20-1 to TRBJ2-1; 10 nucleotides match TRBD2. CDR1 is DFQATT, CDR2 SNEGSKA, per germline (reference sequence). The J segment lost 10 bases and the V segment lost 6 bases, leaving 3 bases of the junction unmatched. There are 11 residues in the CDR3. CDR3 in amino acids: CSASGLAEQFF. The CDR3 region has the DNA TGCAGTGCCTCGGGACTAGCGGAGCAGTTCTTC.

The table lists this clone with a few counts. V usage is TRBV5-6 and J usage is TRBJ2-3, with 12 bases fitting TRBD2. Germline CDR1 is SGHDT and CDR2 is YYEEEE. The CDR3 is 16 residues long. J lost 0 bases, V lost 1 base, and 0 bases had no gene match. The CDR3 DNA follows: TGTGCCAGCAGCTTGACTAGCGGGAGGAGCACAGATACGCAGTATTTT. Its protein is CASSLTSGRSTDTQYF. Drawing the rest from reference TRBV5-6 and TRBJ2-3, the complete variable domain is DAGVTQSPTHLIKTRGQQVTLRCSPKSGHDTVSWYQQALGQGPQFIFQYYEEEERQRGNFPDRFSGHQFPNYSSELNVNALLLGDSALYLCASSLTSGRSTDTQYFGPGTRLTVL.

This clone was seen a handful of times. The chain links TRBV7-9 to TRBJ1-4; no clear D. Germline CDR1 SEHNR, CDR2 FQNEAQ (reference sequence). This CDR3 spans 14 amino acids. V was trimmed by 5 bases and J by 8 bases, leaving 15 bases between them. In nucleotides, the CDR3 is TGTGCCAGCAGCCTCGGTTCCGTTCCGGAAAAACTGTTTTTT. Translated: CASSLGSVPEKLFF.

CDR3 region: CASSLRVGGPWSQQYF. The CDR3 region has the DNA TGTGCCAGCAGCTTACGGGTCGGGGGGCCTTGGTCCCAGCAGTACTTC. J is TRBJ2-7 and V is TRBV7-2; a possible D gene is TRBD2 (7 bases). Germline V gives CDR1 SGHTA, CDR2 FQGNSA. The ends were cut back, 2 bases at V and 8 bases at J, with 22 bases in the middle. This CDR3 spans 16 amino acids.

CDR3 nucleotide sequence: TGCGCCAGCAGTGAAAGGGGAAACTATGGCTACACCTTC. This sequence encodes CASSERGNYGYTF. The chain is built from TRBV10-2 and TRBJ1-2; D is possibly TRBD1 (5 bases). Trimming cost V 3 bases and J 2 bases, with 7 bases left between them. There are 13 residues in the CDR3. Germline lookup yields CDR1 WSHSY and CDR2 SAAADI.

The chain has TRBV6-5 and TRBJ1-2; the D gene is possibly TRBD1 (6 bases). Trimming stripped 6 bases from V and 5 bases from J, with 13 bases between. In germline, CDR1 is MNHEY, CDR2 SVGAGI. This CDR3 region has 13 residues. As DNA, the CDR3 is TGTGCCAGCAGCGTCGGGGGCCCATATGGCTACACCTTC. Translated, it gives CASSVGGPYGYTF.

The chain has TRBV13 and TRBJ1-2; possible D gene TRBD1, 5 bases. Per the germline V gene, CDR1 is PRHDT and CDR2 is FYEKMQ (reference sequence). This CDR3 is 12 amino acids long. V gave up 5 bases and J gave up 8 bases, with 12 bases separating them. The CDR3 sequence: CASSPRKGGYTF. The CDR3 region has the DNA TGTGCCAGCAGCCCCCGGAAGGGGGGCTACACCTTC.

The chain combines TRBV7-9 with TRBJ2-1, with TRBD2 matching 8 bases. The germline gives CDR1 SEHNR, CDR2 FQNEAQ (reference sequence). The ends lost 4 bases at V and 7 bases at J; junction bases unmatched: 9. CDR3 length: 15 amino acids. The CDR3 DNA is TGTGCCAGCAGCTACAGAGCGGGAGCTAAAAATGAGCAGTTCTTC. It yields the protein CASSYRAGAKNEQFF. The full variable domain, with the rest looked up from reference TRBV7-9 and TRBJ2-1, is DTGVSQNPRHKITKRGQNVTFRCDPISEHNRLYWYRQTLGQGPEFLTYFQNEAQLEKSRLLSDRFSAERPKGSFSTLEIQRTEQGDSAMYLCASSYRAGAKNEQFFGPGTRLTVL.

The chain joins TRBV21-1 to TRBJ1-5. TRBV21-1 is assigned pseudogene status. CDR3 size: 15 residues. Here the CDR3 DNA reads TGTGCCAGCGGGGGGGAGGCCTTTCGGCGGCAGCCCCAGCATTTT. Translated: CASGGEAFRRQPQHF.

With respect to this clone: Within the sample, other DNA sequences also encode this same CDR3. The chain uses TRBV6-1 and TRBJ1-6, with 7 positions matching TRBD1. CDR3 length: 15 residues. Germline trimming cut 1 base from V and 9 bases from J; bases unmatched to any gene: 6. Germline V gene data show CDR1 as MNHNS and CDR2 as SASEGT. CDR3 sequence reads: CASSEVQGVGSPLHF. The DNA of the CDR3 is TGTGCCAGCAGTGAAGTCCAGGGGGTGGGTTCACCCCTCCACTTT.

The chain recombines TRBV7-2 with TRBJ2-1; D call uncertain. Germline assignment: CDR1 SGHTA and CDR2 FQGNSA. V was clipped by 7 bases and J by 2 bases, with 15 bases between them. The CDR3 loop spans 15 amino acids. CDR3 sequence: CASTTWVAAYNEQFF. The CDR3 coding sequence is TGTGCCAGCACTACCTGGGTGGCGGCCTACAATGAGCAGTTCTTC.

This clone is a singleton in its sample. V usage is TRBV14 and J usage is TRBJ2-5; D is unclear. Germline CDR1 is SGHDN and CDR2 is FVKESK. With 3 bases removed from V and 6 bases from J, the gap between germline ends came to 14 bases. The CDR3 loop spans 14 amino acids. The CDR3 DNA reads as TGTGCCAGCAGCCAGTGGACCGGTGAGAAGACCCAGTACTTC. It codes for CASSQWTGEKTQYF.

This clone was observed a few times. This rearrangement joins TRBV27 to TRBJ1-1, with D maybe TRBD1 (5 bases). The CDR3 has 14 amino acids. Germline V gene data show CDR1 as MNHEY and CDR2 as SMNVEV (reference sequence). Trimming removed 3 bases at V and 3 bases at J, with 11 bases between. Here the CDR3 reads CASSLAGKDTEAFF. The CDR3, as DNA: TGTGCCAGCAGTTTGGCAGGGAAGGACACTGAAGCTTTCTTT.